This T cell receptor (beta chain) is from a study of human T cells and chemical hapten exposure. About the research overall: Patch testing was performed with 0.01% DPC on the upper back, with reading at 6 days. Study results and limitations: Having alopecia, the donors may differ immunologically from healthy people.

As for this clonotype: Its antigen is unidentified.

Regarding time point: patch test 1, 2 weeks after DPC sensitization. Treatment indicated: therapeutic diphenylcyclopropenone sensitization with weekly scalp DPC. The drawing of blood occurred before each patch test was applied. Alopecia patients deemed DPC-suitable, aged 18 to 70, excluding pregnancy. The ends were cut back, 4 bases at V and 9 bases at J, with 16 bases in the middle. Per the germline V gene, CDR1 is SQVTM and CDR2 is ANQGSEA. The CDR3 sequence is 13 residues long. TCRdb re-derived calls from the RACE reads in MiXCR, one entry per CDR3 protein. Of about 360,000 distinct CDR3 sequences listed, more than 4.5% were seen once; the top ten hold under 2.5%.

Sample: whole blood, taken in connection with sensitization to the hapten diphenylcyclopropenone (DPC). This chain links TRBV29-1 with TRBJ2-1; D is ambiguous. This clonotype was obtained from a woman aged 45-59 years with alopecia areata. Some clones in this sample may be carry-over from other donors' samples. In DNA, the CDR3 is TGCAGCGTTGTAAAGGCCCCTGTTGTTGAGCAGTTCTTC. Translated: CSVVKAPVVEQFF.